The 12 T cell receptor beta chains below were found in one sample sequenced in a study of control samples from healthy donors and cancer patients. The table came from immunoSEQ multiplex PCR; TCRdb's copy has only in-frame clones and leaves some out. Among about 51,000 clones, about 80% were seen once, and the ten largest hold roughly a tenth. The sample taken for sequencing was blood. The receptors shown here come from a man between 65 and 85 years old in good health.

The rearrangement uses TRBV29-1 and TRBJ2-4; 9 bases are shared with TRBD2. The CDR3 totals 15 residues. Germline CDR1 SQVTM, CDR2 ANQGSEA. V was pared by 7 bases and J by 0 bases, with 7 bases of the junction left unmatched. In nucleotides, the CDR3 is TGCAGCGCAGCGGGGGGCCCCCTAGCCAAAAACATTCAGTACTTC. It translates to CSAAGGPLAKNIQYF. The variable domain in full, with the rest retrieved from reference TRBV29-1 and TRBJ2-4, is SAVISQKPSRDICQRGTSLTIQCQVDSQVTMMFWYRQQPGQSLTLIATANQGSEATYESGFVIDKFPISRPNLTFSTLTVSNMSPEDSSIYLCSAAGGPLAKNIQYFGAGTRLSVL.

The chain is built from TRBV4-1 and TRBJ2-7, with D possibly matching TRBD2 (6 bases). The CDR3 is made up of 14 amino acids. Trimming shortened V by 1 base and J by 9 bases, and 16 bases separated the two germline ends. CDR1 and CDR2 from the germline V gene are MGHRA and YSYEKL. The CDR3 sequence: CASSQGYSVGGQYF. Written as DNA, the CDR3 is TGCGCCAGCAGCCAAGGATACTCAGTCGGGGGGCAGTACTTC.

This clone was observed a single time. The gene calls are TRBV13 and TRBJ2-3; 8 bases map to TRBD2. The germline gives CDR1 PRHDT, CDR2 FYEKMQ (reference sequence). The CDR3 covers 18 residues. The J segment lost 0 bases and the V segment lost 1 base, leaving 9 bases of the junction unmatched. CDR3 amino acids: CASSLAGGPFSSTDTQYF. The CDR3 DNA sequence: TGTGCCAGCAGCTTAGCGGGGGGGCCCTTTTCTAGCACAGATACGCAGTATTTT.

The V gene is TRBV6-1, the J gene TRBJ1-3; D is undetermined. This CDR3 comprises 12 residues. V was shortened by 1 base and J by 7 bases, with 5 bases between the two germline ends. Germline CDR1 is MNHNS and CDR2 is SASEGT. The CDR3 here is CASSEVRNTIYF. The CDR3 DNA reads as TGTGCCAGCAGTGAAGTGAGGAACACCATATATTTT.

This clone was seen only a few times. The chain carries TRBV11-1 and TRBJ1-3; the match to TRBD1 covers 9 bases. Trimming cost V 5 bases and J 4 bases; bases outside gene matches: 3. The CDR3 runs 14 residues. Germline-derived CDR1 and CDR2 are SGHAT and FQDESV (reference sequence). CDR3 sequence: CASSNRGRGNTIYF. The CDR3 coding sequence is TGTGCCAGCAGCAACAGGGGGCGAGGAAACACCATATATTTT.

The V and J genes are TRBV6-5 and TRBJ2-1, with D possibly matching TRBD2 (6 bases). Trimming took off 10 bases at V and 6 bases at J, with 10 bases between the two ends. The CDR3 is 11 amino acids. The germline CDR1 and CDR2 sequences are MNHEY and SVGAGI. The CDR3 here is CAIPRGNEQFF. In DNA, the CDR3 is TGTGCCATCCCGCGGGGCAATGAGCAGTTCTTC.

This clone appeared once. The V and J genes are TRBV13 and TRBJ2-1; the D is unclear. The germline V gene encodes CDR1 PRHDT and CDR2 FYEKMQ (reference sequence). V lost 2 bases, J lost 4 bases, and 6 bases lay in between. This CDR3 has 13 amino acids. Here the CDR3 reads CASSLQLYNEQFF. In DNA, the CDR3 is TGTGCCAGCAGCTTACAACTGTACAATGAGCAGTTCTTC.

This clone was recorded only once. J is TRBJ2-6 and V is TRBV28; 7 bases are shared with TRBD1. The CDR3 runs 18 residues. Germline loops: CDR1 MDHEN, CDR2 SYDVKM. Losses at the gene ends were 4 bases for V and 0 bases for J; bases not matched to a gene: 9. The CDR3 DNA sequence: TGTGCCAGCAGTTCTACAGGGGTCCTCGACTCTGGGGCCAACGTCCTGACTTTC. The encoded protein is CASSSTGVLDSGANVLTF.

This clone came up once. The chain carries TRBV6-1 and TRBJ2-3; 8 positions match TRBD2. This CDR3 contains 17 residues. The V gene end was trimmed by 1 base and the J gene end by 1 base; junction bases not matched to a gene: 7. Germline CDR1 and CDR2: MNHNS and SASEGT. The CDR3 nucleotides are TGTGCCAGCAGTGAAGTAGAGTCGGGGGGGGGCACAGATACGCAGTATTTT. Amino acid sequence: CASSEVESGGGTDTQYF.

The rearrangement uses TRBV28 and TRBJ1-6, with 7 bases identical to TRBD1. V gave up 5 bases and J gave up 6 bases; unmatched junction bases: 10. The CDR3 totals 16 residues. Germline values: CDR1 MDHEN, CDR2 SYDVKM. CDR3 coding DNA: TGTGCCAGCAGTACGGGGGGGGACAGCTTTAATTCACCCCTCCACTTT. Its translation: CASSTGGDSFNSPLHF.

The chain employs TRBV7-8 and TRBJ2-2; the D is unclear. CDR1 and CDR2 from the germline V gene are SGHVS and FQNEAQ. Trimming removed 1 base at V and 4 bases at J, with 7 bases between. This CDR3 region has 14 residues. For the CDR3, the DNA is TGTGCCAGCAGCTTAGGAAGGACCACCGGGGAGCTGTTTTTT. Amino acids: CASSLGRTTGELFF. Filled out from reference TRBV7-8 and TRBJ2-2, the complete variable domain reads GAGVSQSPRYKVAKRGQDVALRCDPISGHVSLFWYQQALGQGPEFLTYFQNEAQLDKSGLPSDRFFAERPEGSVSTLKIQRTQQEDSAVYLCASSLGRTTGELFFGEGSRLTVL.

V usage is TRBV6-1 and J usage is TRBJ1-1; 8 bases are a match to TRBD1. Trimming removed 1 base from V and 10 bases from J; junction bases left unmatched: 5. This CDR3 has 13 amino acids. Germline V gene lookup returns CDR1 MNHNS and CDR2 SASEGT. DNA of the CDR3: TGTGCCAGCAGTGAAGATCAGGGGGCCCGAGCTTTCTTT. This translates into CASSEDQGARAFF.